The table lists the clone carrying this TCR beta chain with a count of one. These data come from a study of blood T cell repertoires in COVID-19. The V end lost 7 bases, the J end lost 3 bases, and 15 bases lay between the germline ends. This CDR3 comprises 14 residues. The germline gives CDR1 SGHVS, CDR2 FQNEAQ. Per the study methods: From reference gene primer amplification, estimates of nucleated cell counts were derived. Measured with immunoSEQ multiplex PCR; TCRdb has only the in-frame clones, and not every one. D and trimming come from the DNA, and the V and J calls and clone size come from that table. The data contain some 270,000 clones, 80% to 90% of them singletons.

This receptor was taken from a young woman who had recovered from COVID-19. Material: PBMCs or T cells enriched from blood (not recorded which). The V and J genes are TRBV7-8 and TRBJ1-2; tentative D call: TRBD1 (5 bases). CDR3: CASTAGGLDYGYTF. The CDR3 bases are TGTGCCAGCACCGCCGGGGGGTTGGACTATGGCTACACCTTC. The full variable domain, completed using reference TRBV7-8 and TRBJ1-2, is GAGVSQSPRYKVAKRGQDVALRCDPISGHVSLFWYQQALGQGPEFLTYFQNEAQLDKSGLPSDRFFAERPEGSVSTLKIQRTQQEDSAVYLCASTAGGLDYGYTFGSGTRLTVV.